This TCR beta chain was identified during a study of T cells in narcolepsy. For the study at large: Healthy controls were enrolled alongside patients with narcolepsy type 1 or type 2.

Clones were read by immunoSEQ multiplex PCR, and TCRdb kept only the in-frame ones, dropping some. The data contain 20,000 to 25,000 clones, approximately 85% of them singletons. Of note for this clone: The antigen remains undetermined.

This CDR3 is 14 amino acids long. In germline, CDR1 is MGHRA, CDR2 YSYEKL. Unmatched junction bases numbered 6, after V lost 8 bases and J lost 2 bases. General study findings and limits: Same-patient CSF and blood CD4+ T cell clonotypes included HCRT-specific and TRIB2-specific autoreactive ones. No autoreactive T cell clone sequences appeared in some memory CD4+ repertoires.

Sequenced: CD45RA- memory CD4+ T cells from PBMCs. The clonotype originates from a human donor with narcolepsy. The gene calls are TRBV4-1 and TRBJ2-3, with 8 positions matching TRBD2. Written as DNA, the CDR3 is TGCGCCAGCGGGCGGGAGGAAATCACAGATACGCAGTATTTT. Protein product: CASGREEITDTQYF.